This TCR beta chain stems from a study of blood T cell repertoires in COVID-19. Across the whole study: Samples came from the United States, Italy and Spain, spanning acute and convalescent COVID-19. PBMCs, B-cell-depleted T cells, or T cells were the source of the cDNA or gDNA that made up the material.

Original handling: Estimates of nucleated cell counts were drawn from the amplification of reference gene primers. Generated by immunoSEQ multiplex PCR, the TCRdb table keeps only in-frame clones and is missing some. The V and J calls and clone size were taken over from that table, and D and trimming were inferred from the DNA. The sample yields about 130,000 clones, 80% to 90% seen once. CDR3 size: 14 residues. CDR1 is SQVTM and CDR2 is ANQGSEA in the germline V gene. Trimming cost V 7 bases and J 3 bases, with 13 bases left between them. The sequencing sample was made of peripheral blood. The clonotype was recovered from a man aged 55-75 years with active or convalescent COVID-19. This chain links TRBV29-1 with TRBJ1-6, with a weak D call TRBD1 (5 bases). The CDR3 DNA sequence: TGCAGCGCCCGGGTTAGGGGCTATAATTCACCCCTCCACTTT. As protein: CSARVRGYNSPLHF.